Following are 27 T cell receptor beta chains from one sample sequenced in a study of human T cells and chemical hapten exposure. TCRdb called the RACE reads again in MiXCR, with one record for every CDR3 protein. The table has approximately 160,000 distinct CDR3 sequences, about 30% seen once; the top ten hold 2% to 2.5%. Stated time point: patch test 3, about 24 weeks after DPC sensitization. Treatment given: therapeutic diphenylcyclopropenone sensitization with weekly scalp DPC. This specimen consisted of whole blood, obtained in connection with sensitization to the hapten diphenylcyclopropenone (DPC). The receptors shown here come from a woman between 18 and 30 years old with alopecia areata. Some clones in this sample may be carry-over from other donors' samples.

V usage is TRBV6-5 and J usage is TRBJ1-4, with 10 nucleotides matching TRBD1. The CDR3 length is 14 residues. V dropped 5 bases and J dropped 7; count of bases not matched to a gene: 4. CDR1 and CDR2 from the germline V gene are MNHEY and SVGAGI. The CDR3 is CASSETGGSEKLFF. CDR3 DNA sequence: TGTGCCAGCAGTGAGACAGGGGGCTCTGAAAAACTGTTTTTT.

This clonotype was counted a few times. This chain connects TRBV7-8 to TRBJ2-3, with TRBD1 identical over 7 bases. This CDR3 is 15 amino acids long. Germline values: CDR1 SGHVS, CDR2 FQNEAQ. The J segment lost 2 bases and the V segment lost 6 bases, leaving 8 bases of the junction unmatched. CDR3 coding DNA: TGTGCCAGCAGGACCGGGACAGTCTTCACAGATACGCAGTATTTT. Its protein product is CASRTGTVFTDTQYF.

This clonotype has just a few counts. The rearrangement joins TRBV30 to TRBJ2-1; unclear D gene. CDR1 and CDR2 from the germline V gene are GTSNPN and SVGIG (reference sequence). Trimming shortened V by 0 bases and J by 0 bases, and 9 bases separated the two germline ends. The CDR3 sequence is 15 residues long. This CDR3 is CAWSVRGHSYNEQFF. The CDR3 coding sequence is TGTGCCTGGAGTGTAAGAGGCCACTCCTACAATGAGCAGTTCTTC.

The chain combines TRBV4-2 with TRBJ2-2; a weak D match, TRBD1 (6 bases). V lost 0 bases, J lost 1 base, and 9 bases lay in between. The CDR3 is 16 residues long. Germline V gives CDR1 LGHNA, CDR2 YNFKEQ. The chain's CDR3 is CASSQEEGGNTGELFF. CDR3 DNA: TGTGCCAGCAGCCAAGAAGAAGGGGGGAACACCGGGGAGCTGTTTTTT.

This clonotype was counted a few times. The chain combines TRBV6-5 with TRBJ1-2, with 11 bases fitting TRBD1. The CDR3 length is 16 residues. Germline CDR1 is MNHEY and CDR2 is SVGAGI. The V segment lost 2 bases and the J segment 7 bases; nucleotides outside the gene matches: 9. CDR3 in amino acids: CASSYVGTGGSGGYTF. DNA of the CDR3: TGTGCCAGCAGTTACGTTGGGACAGGGGGGTCGGGTGGCTACACCTTC.

This clonotype was found a few times. The chain employs TRBV7-9 and TRBJ2-1, with D hard to call. Germline values: CDR1 SEHNR, CDR2 FQNEAQ (reference sequence). The ends were cut back, 5 bases at V and 10 bases at J, with 24 bases in the middle. The CDR3 spans 16 residues. This CDR3 is CASSLSNSPKLQEQFF. The CDR3 DNA is TGTGCCAGCAGCCTTTCGAACTCACCTAAATTGCAGGAGCAGTTCTTC.

The chain employs TRBV10-3 and TRBJ2-1; D is unresolved. Germline V gene sequence: CDR1 ENHRY, CDR2 SYGVKD. CDR3 length: 15 amino acids. Trimming left V 1 base short and J 8 bases short, with 15 bases between. The CDR3 protein is CAISELESSRDEQFF. The CDR3 region has the DNA TGTGCCATCAGTGAGTTGGAGTCGAGTCGGGATGAGCAGTTCTTC.

As DNA, the CDR3 is TGTGCCAGCAGTTTAGGCAGGGCGCGAAATCAGCCCCAGCATTTT. It translates to CASSLGRARNQPQHF. This rearrangement joins TRBV12-3 or TRBV12-4 to TRBJ1-5; D is possibly TRBD1 (5 bases). This CDR3 is 15 amino acids long. Trimming stripped 1 base from V and 4 bases from J, with 11 bases between.

This clonotype was seen more than once but under ten times. The chain is built from TRBV29-1 and TRBJ2-1, with D tentatively TRBD2 (5 bases). Trimming took 1 base from V and 3 from J, leaving 10 bases between them. In germline, CDR1 is SQVTM, CDR2 ANQGSEA. This CDR3 spans 14 amino acids. The CDR3 nucleotides are TGCAGCGTTGAAGGAGCGGAAGTCTACAATGAGCAGTTCTTC. Amino acid sequence: CSVEGAEVYNEQFF.

To note about this clonotype: The junction does not match germline at one end; this may be a read error. This chain connects TRBV7-7 to TRBJ2-5; D uncertain. The CDR3 is made up of 13 amino acids. Germline CDR1 is SSHAT and CDR2 is FNYEAQ (reference sequence). The CDR3 region has the DNA TGTGCTAGCAGCTCGAACAAAAAAGAGACCCAGTACTTC. Amino acid sequence: CASSSNKKETQYF.

This chain uses TRBV7-2 with TRBJ1-1, with 7 bases aligning to TRBD1. V lost 4 bases to trimming and J lost 8 bases; unmatched junction nucleotides: 7. Germline loops: CDR1 SGHTA, CDR2 FQGNSA. The CDR3 is made up of 13 amino acids. CDR3 region: CASSSSWTGEAFF. DNA of the CDR3: TGTGCCAGCAGCTCATCCTGGACAGGAGAAGCTTTCTTT. The whole variable domain, remainder taken from reference TRBV7-2 and TRBJ1-1, is GAGVSQSPSNKVTEKGKDVELRCDPISGHTALYWYRQSLGQGLEFLIYFQGNSAPDKSGLPSDRFSAERTGGSVSTLTIQRTQQEDSAVYLCASSSSWTGEAFFGQGTRLTVV.

This clonotype has more than one count but fewer than ten. The rearrangement joins TRBV2 to TRBJ2-3, with TRBD2 matching 8 bases. Germline V gives CDR1 SNHLY, CDR2 FYNNEI. Germline trimming cut 6 bases from V and 1 base from J; bases unmatched to any gene: 3. The CDR3 is 14 residues long. The CDR3 nucleotides read TGTGCCAGCAGACTTAGCGGGGGCACAGATACGCAGTATTTT. It translates to CASRLSGGTDTQYF.

The V gene is TRBV6-2 or TRBV6-3, the J gene TRBJ1-3; D is uncertain. V gave up 6 bases and J gave up 4 bases, with 7 bases separating them. The CDR3 is made up of 12 amino acids. CDR1 and CDR2 from the germline V gene are MNHEY and SVGEGT. Here the CDR3 DNA reads TGTGCCAGCAGCCGACAAGGAAACACCATATATTTT. Protein product: CASSRQGNTIYF.

This clonotype was detected only a few times. The rearrangement joins TRBV6-6 to TRBJ2-1; unclear D gene. The germline gives CDR1 MNHNY, CDR2 SVGAGI (reference sequence). This CDR3 has 14 amino acids. Trimming pared 4 bases from V and 6 bases from J, leaving 13 bases between. CDR3 coding DNA: TGTGCCAGCAGTTTATCCGTCGAGGCCAATGAGCAGTTCTTC. Translated: CASSLSVEANEQFF.

The table lists this clonotype with a few counts. The chain combines TRBV3-1 with TRBJ2-3, with 8 bases that match TRBD2. V shed 3 bases and J 1 base; nucleotides not matched to a gene: 3. Germline CDR1 is LGHDT and CDR2 is YNNKEL (reference sequence). The CDR3 spans 15 residues. The CDR3 DNA follows: TGTGCCAGCAGCCAGGGACTAGGCCGCACAGATACGCAGTATTTT. Its protein product is CASSQGLGRTDTQYF.

This clonotype was observed a single time. The chain couples TRBV20-1 to TRBJ2-2; the match to TRBD2 covers 10 bases. CDR1 is DFQATT and CDR2 is SNEGSKA in the germline V gene (reference sequence). The CDR3 covers 16 residues. V lost 0 bases, J lost 5 bases, and 6 bases stayed unmatched. The CDR3 nucleotides read TGCAGTGCTAGAGATGATAGCGGGGGGAGAACCGGGGAGCTGTTTTTT. Translation: CSARDDSGGRTGELFF.

This clonotype turned up a few times. The rearrangement joins TRBV12-3 or TRBV12-4 to TRBJ1-1, with D possibly matching TRBD1 (6 bases). CDR3 length: 13 amino acids. Trimming left V 7 bases short and J 0 bases short, with 9 bases between. The CDR3 reads CASTQGLNTEAFF. CDR3 sequence (DNA): TGTGCCAGCACTCAGGGGTTGAACACTGAAGCTTTCTTT.

The chain employs TRBV12-3 or TRBV12-4 and TRBJ2-7, with 7 bases identical to TRBD2. The CDR3 is 12 amino acids. J was trimmed by 3 bases and V by 6 bases; bases with no gene match: 2. The CDR3 DNA sequence: TGTGCCAGCAGCCGGACTAGCTACGAGCAGTACTTC. Encoded protein: CASSRTSYEQYF.

The chain is built from TRBV4-3 and TRBJ2-7; TRBD1 is a possible D gene (5 bases). V was pared by 4 bases and J by 0 bases, with 10 bases between. This CDR3 has 14 amino acids. CDR1 is LGHNA and CDR2 is YSLEER in the germline V gene. The CDR3 nucleotides read TGCGCCAGCAGCCTTTACAGGAGCTCCTACGAGCAGTACTTC. This gives the protein CASSLYRSSYEQYF.

This clonotype was counted only a few times. This chain joins TRBV29-1 and TRBJ2-2; TRBD2 is a possible D gene (5 bases). Trimming pared 8 bases from V and 6 bases from J, leaving 10 bases between. The CDR3 consists of 11 residues. The germline V gene encodes CDR1 SQVTM and CDR2 ANQGSEA. CDR3 protein: CSCRGSGELFF. DNA for the CDR3: TGCAGCTGTCGAGGGTCCGGGGAGCTGTTTTTT.

This clonotype was seen more than once but under ten times. The chain combines TRBV20-1 with TRBJ2-3; D not resolved. The V end was cut by 3 bases, the J end by 4 bases, with 5 bases between. Germline assignment: CDR1 DFQATT and CDR2 SNEGSKA (reference sequence). The CDR3 contains 11 residues. CDR3 protein: CSASSPDTQYF. As DNA, the CDR3 is TGCAGTGCTAGCAGTCCAGATACGCAGTATTTT.

This clonotype was seen a few times. The chain employs TRBV2 and TRBJ1-4; perhaps TRBD1 as D (6 bases). Trimming shortened V by 3 bases and J by 8 bases, and 16 bases separated the two germline ends. Germline lookup yields CDR1 SNHLY and CDR2 FYNNEI. The length of the CDR3 is 15 residues. Here the CDR3 DNA reads TGTGCCAGCAGTGATCGCGGGGGCCGGGAGGAAAAACTGTTTTTT. Translation: CASSDRGGREEKLFF.

This clonotype has just a few counts. J is TRBJ2-3 and V is TRBV18; TRBD1 or TRBD2 may be the D gene (7 bases each). Looked up from germline, CDR1 is KGHSH and CDR2 is LQKENI. CDR3 length equals 21 residues. V was trimmed by 2 bases and J by 6 bases, leaving 33 bases between them. The CDR3 DNA follows: TGTGCCAGCTCACCATATGAACGACAGGGACTAAGCTCTCATACCAAGGATACGCAGTATTTT. It yields the protein CASSPYERQGLSSHTKDTQYF.

The CDR3 loop reads CSVAGSYEQYF. The CDR3 DNA sequence: TGCAGCGTTGCTGGGAGCTACGAGCAGTACTTC. V gene TRBV29-1 combines with J gene TRBJ2-7, with a weak D call TRBD2 (5 bases). V was shortened by 4 bases and J by 3 bases, with 7 bases between the two germline ends. CDR1 and CDR2 from the germline V gene are SQVTM and ANQGSEA. The CDR3 is 11 amino acids.

The rearrangement joins TRBV6-2 or TRBV6-3 to TRBJ1-5, with a possible D match to TRBD1 (6 bases). V was pared by 6 bases and J by 3 bases, with 12 bases between. Germline V lookup: CDR1 MNHEY, CDR2 SVGEGT. The CDR3 sequence is 14 residues long. This chain's CDR3 is CASRRDTLNQPQHF. CDR3 nucleotide sequence: TGTGCCAGCAGACGGGACACCCTCAATCAGCCCCAGCATTTT.

The V and J genes are TRBV14 and TRBJ2-1; no reliable D call. The germline gives CDR1 SGHDN, CDR2 FVKESK. V shed 2 bases and J shed 4 bases, with 12 bases lying between them. This CDR3 spans 15 amino acids. This CDR3 is CASSQTPGLYNEQFF. CDR3 DNA sequence: TGTGCCAGCAGCCAAACCCCTGGGTTATACAATGAGCAGTTCTTC.

The V and J genes are TRBV18 and TRBJ2-3; D gene unclear. V was trimmed by 6 bases and J by 0 bases, leaving 10 bases between them. Germline V lookup: CDR1 KGHSH, CDR2 LQKENI. The CDR3 contains 14 residues. The CDR3 nucleotides read TGTGCCAGCTCGCCTTTTGGAAGCACAGATACGCAGTATTTT. Residues: CASSPFGSTDTQYF.